The source of this T cell receptor beta chain is a study of T cells expressing NK-cell markers. Per germline, CDR1 SGDLS and CDR2 YYNGEE. CDR3 length: 15 residues. TCRdb processed the 5' RACE reads again and assigns one entry to each CDR3 protein, with no DNA. The sample holds about 15,000 distinct CDR3 sequences. The rearrangement joins TRBV9 to TRBJ2-2. The sequence derives from a man aged 18-70 years in good health. Sequencing was done on a sample of blood T cells: a sorted CD56 or NKG2C T cell subset, CD4+ or CD8+ T cells, or bulk PBMC T cells (not recorded which). The CDR3 region is CASSGNLLNTGELFF. The variable domain in full, completed from reference TRBV9 and TRBJ2-2, reads DSGVTQTPKHLITATGQRVTLRCSPRSGDLSVYWYQQSLDQGLQFLIQYYNGEERAKGNILERFSAQQFPDLHSELNLSSLELGDSALYFCASSGNLLNTGELFFGEGSRLTVL.